Shown below are 7 T cell receptor beta chains from a single sample sequenced in a study of T cells expressing NK-cell markers. TCRdb reanalyzed the 5' RACE reads and collapses them to one entry per CDR3 protein, without DNA. Found here are some 460,000 distinct CDR3 sequences; the top ten clones hold 1.4%. Sequenced: blood T cells: a sorted CD56 or NKG2C T cell subset, CD4+ or CD8+ T cells, or bulk PBMC T cells (not recorded which). The origin of the receptors is a woman in her forties or fifties in good health.

This chain uses TRBV2 with TRBJ2-2. The CDR3 spans 13 residues. Germline CDR1 SNHLY, CDR2 FYNNEI. CDR3: CASSVMSTGELFF.

CDR3 loop: CASSSAGVAGTEAFF. The rearrangement joins TRBV5-1 to TRBJ1-1; TCRdb's assignment of TRBD1 cannot be checked, as there is no DNA. The germline V gene encodes CDR1 SGHRS and CDR2 YFSETQ. The CDR3 covers 15 residues.

This rearrangement joins TRBV3-1 to TRBJ2-3; TCRdb lists TRBD2, though no DNA is available to test this call. Germline V gene data show CDR1 as LGHDT and CDR2 as YNNKEL (reference sequence). This CDR3 comprises 17 residues. The CDR3 loop is CASSQDGAGVSTDTQYF.

The chain combines TRBV10-3 with TRBJ2-1; lacking DNA, the TRBD2 call made by TCRdb goes unchecked. The germline V gene encodes CDR1 ENHRY and CDR2 SYGVKD. The CDR3 has 15 amino acids. The chain's CDR3 is CAISLSDKRGNEQFF.

The chain is built from TRBV6-5 and TRBJ2-3; TCRdb's assignment of TRBD1 cannot be checked, as there is no DNA. There are 14 residues in the CDR3. Germline CDR1 is MNHEY and CDR2 is SVGAGI. The CDR3 spells CASRRGTLTDTQYF.

The rearrangement joins TRBV27 to TRBJ2-3; the TCRdb D gene call, TRBD2, has no DNA to confirm it. CDR3 size: 16 residues. Looked up from germline, CDR1 is MNHEY and CDR2 is SMNVEV (reference sequence). The CDR3 protein is CASSRRVGLVTDTQYF.

The chain joins TRBV5-1 to TRBJ2-2; the D gene TCRdb calls, TRBD1, cannot be checked with no DNA. The CDR3 consists of 16 residues. Germline-derived CDR1 and CDR2 are SGHRS and YFSETQ. CDR3 loop: CASSYQAGQGTGELFF.